These 7 T cell receptor beta chains were all obtained from the same sample, sequenced in a study of spatial heterogeneity in lung cancer. The time point: blood at routine non-recurrence follow-up after resection. Sequencing was performed on whole RNA extracted from tumor and nontumor lung tissue, or from frozen PBMC, and the material was left unsorted. TCRdb processed the 5' RACE reads anew with MiXCR; each CDR3 protein has one entry. The table includes 95,000 to 130,000 distinct CDR3 sequences, 12% detected once. Sequences were derived from PBMCs, sampled at follow-up. The receptor set was obtained from a male donor with early-stage non-small cell lung cancer.

This clonotype was seen only a few times. The V and J genes are TRBV7-9 and TRBJ1-1; 8 positions match TRBD1. The V gene end was trimmed by 5 bases and the J gene end by 10 bases; junction bases not matched to a gene: 15. The CDR3 covers 15 residues. Per germline, CDR1 SEHNR and CDR2 FQNEAQ (reference sequence). The CDR3 region has the DNA TGTGCCAGCAGCCCCGGGACGAACAGGGGGATCGGAGCTTTCTTT. It encodes CASSPGTNRGIGAFF.

This clonotype was counted a few times. The V and J genes are TRBV6-2 or TRBV6-3 and TRBJ2-7; a weak D match, TRBD1 (8 bases). CDR3 length equals 13 residues. Germline lookup yields CDR1 MNHEY and CDR2 SVGEGT. Trimming cost V 10 bases and J 0 bases, with 13 bases left between them. CDR3 in DNA: TGTGCCACCAGCGGGACAGGCTCCTACGAGCAGTACTTC. It translates to CATSGTGSYEQYF.

This clonotype was counted many times. The rearrangement uses TRBV10-3 and TRBJ2-2; tentatively, D is TRBD2 (5 bases). Germline V CDR1 and CDR2: ENHRY, SYGVKD. Trimming took 8 bases from V and 0 from J, leaving 16 bases between them. The CDR3 contains 16 residues. The CDR3 bases are TGTGCCATCCTGACGAGACGGGATTCGAACACCGGGGAGCTGTTTTTT. Protein sequence: CAILTRRDSNTGELFF.

The rearrangement joins TRBV11-1 to TRBJ2-2, with D possibly matching TRBD2 (6 bases). Germline CDR1 reads SGHAT; CDR2 reads FQDESV (reference sequence). The CDR3 loop spans 14 amino acids. V lost 3 bases, J lost 5 bases, and 10 bases lay in between. The CDR3 region is CASSFGGRTGELFF. The CDR3 region has the DNA TGTGCCAGCAGCTTCGGAGGGAGAACCGGGGAGCTGTTTTTT. The variable domain in full, completed from reference TRBV11-1 and TRBJ2-2, reads EAEVAQSPRYKITEKSQAVAFWCDPISGHATLYWYRQILGQGPELLVQFQDESVVDDSQLPKDRFSAERLKGVDSTLKIQPAELGDSAMYLCASSFGGRTGELFFGEGSRLTVL.

CDR3 sequence (DNA): TGTGCCAGCAGCGGGAGGCCCCTGCGGACTGGGGCCAACGTCCTGACTTTC. The encoded protein is CASSGRPLRTGANVLTF. V and J are TRBV28 and TRBJ2-6; TRBD2 matches at 7 bases. Germline V gene lookup returns CDR1 MDHEN and CDR2 SYDVKM. V gave up 6 bases and J gave up 2 bases; unmatched junction bases: 10. The CDR3 totals 17 residues. The full variable domain, in which reference TRBV28 and TRBJ2-6 provide the parts outside the CDR3, is DVKVTQSSRYLVKRTGEKVFLECVQDMDHENMFWYRQDPGLGLRLIYFSYDVKMKEKGDIPEGYSVSREKKERFSLILESASTNQTSMYLCASSGRPLRTGANVLTFGAGSRLTVL.

This clonotype was picked up many times. The chain joins TRBV7-9 to TRBJ2-5, with D possibly matching TRBD1 (6 bases). The germline gives CDR1 SEHNR, CDR2 FQNEAQ (reference sequence). Between the trimmed V and J ends, which lost 3 bases and 4 bases, there was a span of 12 bases. The CDR3 length is 14 residues. CDR3 nucleotide sequence: TGTGCCAGCAGCTTGGGCAGGGGAAGAGAGACCCAGTACTTC. Translated, it gives CASSLGRGRETQYF.

The rearrangement joins TRBV29-1 to TRBJ1-4; D perhaps matches TRBD1 (6 bases). The V gene lost 7 bases and the J gene lost 7 bases, with 16 bases spanning the gap. CDR3 size: 13 residues. The germline gives CDR1 SQVTM, CDR2 ANQGSEA. CDR3 nucleotides: TGCAGCGCCAGACAGGCCCTGGGTGAAAAACTGTTTTTT. This codes for CSARQALGEKLFF.